The 22 T cell receptor beta chains reported below all come from one sample, sequenced in a study of shared clonotypes between healthy human individuals. Only in-frame clones appear in the TCRdb table, and some are missing; sequencing was by immunoSEQ multiplex PCR. This table holds roughly 1,500,000 clones, approximately 98% found once. The sequenced material came from naive CD4+ T cells sorted from blood. Subset described: CD45RA+ positively selected. The receptors shown here come from a man in his thirties or forties in good health.

Here the CDR3 DNA reads TGCAGCGTTTTGAGAGGACCGTCTCGAACCGGGGAGCTGTTTTTT. Translation: CSVLRGPSRTGELFF. The rearrangement joins TRBV29-1 to TRBJ2-2; D ambiguous. The V gene lost 5 bases and the J gene lost 5 bases, with 18 bases spanning the gap. CDR1 SQVTM and CDR2 ANQGSEA come from the germline V gene. The length of the CDR3 is 15 residues.

The chain has TRBV25-1 and TRBJ1-4; maybe TRBD1 (6 bases). The CDR3 loop spans 15 amino acids. The germline V gene has CDR1 MGHDK and CDR2 SYGVNS. V dropped 1 base and J dropped 6 bases, with 12 bases sitting between them. The CDR3 loop is CASSELQGGDEKLFF. Written as DNA, the CDR3 is TGTGCCAGCAGTGAATTACAGGGCGGAGATGAAAAACTGTTTTTT.

V and J are TRBV27 and TRBJ2-7; D may be TRBD2 (5 bases). This CDR3 has 14 amino acids. V lost 2 bases and J lost 3, with 11 bases in between. The germline gives CDR1 MNHEY, CDR2 SMNVEV (reference sequence). CDR3 sequence: CASSLSRGDYEQYF. CDR3 coding DNA: TGTGCCAGCAGTTTAAGTCGGGGAGACTACGAGCAGTACTTC.

V is TRBV6-5 and J is TRBJ1-2; D gene ambiguous. The germline gives CDR1 MNHEY, CDR2 SVGAGI. CDR3 length: 15 residues. Trimming removed 2 bases from V and 2 bases from J, with 12 bases in between. CDR3 in amino acids: CASSYGGLENYGYTF. In DNA form, the CDR3 reads TGTGCCAGCAGTTACGGAGGGTTGGAAAACTATGGCTACACCTTC.

The rearrangement uses TRBV5-1 and TRBJ2-1, with TRBD1 as a possible D gene (5 bases). V shed 0 bases and J shed 3 bases, with 13 bases lying between them. CDR3 length equals 16 residues. Germline loops: CDR1 SGHRS, CDR2 YFSETQ. CDR3 loop: CASSLGGRTRYNEQFF. The CDR3 nucleotides read TGCGCCAGCAGCTTGGGGGGCAGGACACGCTACAATGAGCAGTTCTTC.

This clone was picked up one time. The chain uses TRBV5-4 and TRBJ2-7, with 9 nucleotides matching TRBD2. The CDR3 is 15 residues long. J was trimmed by 2 bases and V by 1 base; bases with no gene match: 4. In germline, CDR1 is SGHNT, CDR2 YYREEE (reference sequence). The CDR3 region has the DNA TGTGCCAGCAGCTTGACCAGCGGGGGGACCTACGAGCAGTACTTC. Its translation is CASSLTSGGTYEQYF.

The CDR3 sequence is CASSPPTGEYTEAFF. CDR3 bases: TGTGCCAGCAGCCCCCCGACAGGGGAGTACACTGAAGCTTTCTTT. This sequence joins TRBV5-4 and TRBJ1-1, with 8 nucleotides matching TRBD1. J was trimmed by 3 bases and V by 4 bases; bases with no gene match: 8. This CDR3 is built from 15 residues. Germline assignment: CDR1 SGHNT and CDR2 YYREEE (reference sequence).

V is TRBV5-1 and J is TRBJ2-1, with no clear D. The germline gives CDR1 SGHRS, CDR2 YFSETQ. CDR3 length: 16 residues. V was cut by 2 bases and J by 0 bases, with 12 bases left in between. For the CDR3, the DNA is TGCGCCAGCAGCTTCGTCGCGATTGTCTCCTACAATGAGCAGTTCTTC. Its translation is CASSFVAIVSYNEQFF. Full variable domain (missing parts from reference TRBV5-1 and TRBJ2-1): KAGVTQTPRYLIKTRGQQVTLSCSPISGHRSVSWYQQTPGQGLQFLFEYFSETQRNKGNFPGRFSGRQFSNSRSEMNVSTLELGDSALYLCASSFVAIVSYNEQFFGPGTRLTVL.

The genes are TRBV5-3 and TRBJ1-2; TRBD1 might be the D (6 bases). TRBV5-3 is classed as an ORF, of uncertain function. CDR3 length: 13 residues. The V and J ends lost 1 base and 3 bases respectively, with 7 bases between them. The CDR3 loop is CARSLYRDYGYTF. The CDR3 DNA reads as TGTGCCAGAAGCTTGTACAGGGACTATGGCTACACCTTC.

The chain employs TRBV9 and TRBJ2-3; the match to TRBD2 covers 13 bases. The CDR3 extends over 17 amino acids. Unmatched junction bases numbered 5, after V lost 0 bases and J lost 4 bases. Germline values: CDR1 SGDLS, CDR2 YYNGEE. In DNA form, the CDR3 reads TGTGCCAGCAGCGTAGCCTCAGGACTAGCGGGAGCAGATACGCAGTATTTT. It translates to CASSVASGLAGADTQYF.

The chain uses TRBV2 and TRBJ2-3; TRBD2 matches at 11 bases. Germline loops: CDR1 SNHLY, CDR2 FYNNEI. Unmatched junction bases numbered 3, after V lost 6 bases and J lost 4 bases. CDR3 length: 14 residues. CDR3 region: CASRLAGVADTQYF. CDR3 coding DNA: TGTGCCAGCAGACTAGCGGGAGTGGCAGATACGCAGTATTTT.

V is TRBV11-2 and J is TRBJ2-1; no reliable D call. This CDR3 is 15 amino acids long. Germline V gene sequence: CDR1 SGHAT, CDR2 FQNNGV. V gave up 3 bases and J gave up 8 bases, with 17 bases separating them. The CDR3 here is CASSFRADLPYEQFF. The CDR3 DNA is TGTGCCAGCAGCTTCCGGGCAGATCTCCCCTATGAGCAGTTCTTC.

The chain uses TRBV5-1 and TRBJ1-5; D gene ambiguous. V was clipped by 2 bases and J by 4 bases, with 7 bases between them. CDR1 is SGHRS, CDR2 YFSETQ, per germline. The CDR3 runs 13 residues. This CDR3 is CASSFGPNQPQHF. As DNA, the CDR3 is TGCGCCAGCAGCTTTGGCCCAAATCAGCCCCAGCATTTT.

This clone appeared a single time. The chain has TRBV28 and TRBJ2-2; 9 nucleotides align to TRBD2. V was pared by 7 bases and J by 5 bases, with 5 bases of the junction left unmatched. This CDR3 spans 14 amino acids. The germline V gene encodes CDR1 MDHEN and CDR2 SYDVKM. This CDR3 reads CASTTSGITGELFF. The DNA of the CDR3 is TGTGCCAGCACGACTAGCGGAATTACCGGGGAGCTGTTTTTT.

The chain uses TRBV27 and TRBJ2-7, with TRBD2 matching over 8 bases. Germline CDR1 is MNHEY and CDR2 is SMNVEV (reference sequence). The CDR3 runs to 16 residues. Unmatched junction bases numbered 9, after V lost 5 bases and J lost 0 bases. DNA for the CDR3: TGTGCCAGCAGTGATTTTGGGACTAGACTCTCCTACGAGCAGTACTTC. It yields the protein CASSDFGTRLSYEQYF.

CDR3 sequence: CASSLGQGGQPQHF. CDR3 coding DNA: TGTGCCAGTAGTCTAGGACAGGGTGGACAGCCCCAGCATTTT. This rearrangement joins TRBV19 to TRBJ1-5, with TRBD1 matching over 8 bases. The CDR3 spans 14 residues. CDR1 LNHDA and CDR2 SQIVND come from the germline V gene (reference sequence). Trimming removed 5 bases from V and 7 bases from J; junction bases left unmatched: 7.

The chain carries TRBV19 and TRBJ2-7; 10 nucleotides align to TRBD2. V was clipped by 4 bases and J by 4 bases; unmatched bases: 7. The CDR3 loop spans 15 amino acids. Per the germline V gene, CDR1 is LNHDA and CDR2 is SQIVND (reference sequence). The CDR3 DNA reads as TGTGCCAGTAGTACTAGCGGGAGTTCGGGGTACGAGCAGTACTTC. Its translation is CASSTSGSSGYEQYF.

This clone was recorded once. The chain recombines TRBV7-2 with TRBJ2-2; TRBD2 matches 9 bases. Germline assignment: CDR1 SGHTA and CDR2 FQGNSA. This CDR3 comprises 17 residues. V was pared by 5 bases and J by 2 bases, with 9 bases of the junction left unmatched. In DNA form, the CDR3 reads TGTGCCAGCAGCCTTCGAAGACTAGCGGCCAACACCGGGGAGCTGTTTTTT. This encodes CASSLRRLAANTGELFF.

The chain recombines TRBV11-2 with TRBJ1-5; D is undetermined. Trimming stripped 0 bases from V and 6 bases from J, with 9 bases between. CDR1 and CDR2 (germline): SGHAT, FQNNGV. The CDR3 has 14 amino acids. CDR3 in DNA: TGTGCCAGCAGCTTAGACGGAGTCTCTCAGCCCCAGCATTTT. Its translation: CASSLDGVSQPQHF.

The CDR3 bases are TGTGCCAGCACCAGATTGGAAAAACTGTTTTTT. This sequence encodes CASTRLEKLFF. The chain has TRBV7-9 and TRBJ1-4; D is uncertain. Trimming cost V 7 bases and J 8 bases, with 8 bases left between them. The germline CDR1 and CDR2 sequences are SEHNR and FQNEAQ (reference sequence). The length of the CDR3 is 11 residues. The complete variable domain, with remaining parts taken from reference TRBV7-9 and TRBJ1-4, reads DTGVSQNPRHKITKRGQNVTFRCDPISEHNRLYWYRQTLGQGPEFLTYFQNEAQLEKSRLLSDRFSAERPKGSFSTLEIQRTEQGDSAMYLCASTRLEKLFFGSGTQLSVL.

The chain carries TRBV19 and TRBJ2-7; 11 nucleotides agree with TRBD2. Germline V gene lookup returns CDR1 LNHDA and CDR2 SQIVND (reference sequence). The CDR3 length is 17 residues. After removal of 3 bases from V and 0 bases from J, the junction contained 7 bases not matched to a gene. CDR3 DNA: TGTGCCAGTAGTATCTTGGGACTAGCGGAAAGCTCCTACGAGCAGTACTTC. This translates into CASSILGLAESSYEQYF.

The rearrangement uses TRBV18 and TRBJ2-1, with D unresolved. The CDR3 consists of 16 residues. Trimming stripped 3 bases from V and 6 bases from J, with 18 bases between. Germline CDR1 reads KGHSH; CDR2 reads LQKENI. CDR3 sequence: CASSPLNHKSANEQFF. The CDR3 region has the DNA TGTGCCAGCTCACCCCTAAACCATAAAAGCGCCAATGAGCAGTTCTTC.